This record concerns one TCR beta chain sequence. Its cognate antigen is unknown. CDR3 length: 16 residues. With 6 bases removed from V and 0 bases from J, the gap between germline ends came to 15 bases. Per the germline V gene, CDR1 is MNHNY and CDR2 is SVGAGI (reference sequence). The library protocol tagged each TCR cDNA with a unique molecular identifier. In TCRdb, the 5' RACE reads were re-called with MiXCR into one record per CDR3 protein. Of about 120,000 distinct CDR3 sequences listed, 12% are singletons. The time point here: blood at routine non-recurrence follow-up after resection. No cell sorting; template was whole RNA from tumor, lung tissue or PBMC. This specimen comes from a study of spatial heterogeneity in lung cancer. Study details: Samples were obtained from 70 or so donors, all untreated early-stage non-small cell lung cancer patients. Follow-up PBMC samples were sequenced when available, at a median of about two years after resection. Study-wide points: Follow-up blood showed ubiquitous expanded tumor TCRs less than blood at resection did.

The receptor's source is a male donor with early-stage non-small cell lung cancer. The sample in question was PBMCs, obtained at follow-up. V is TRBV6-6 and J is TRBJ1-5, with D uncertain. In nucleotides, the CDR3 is TGTGCCAGCAGCCCAGGTGAGGGCGATAGCAATCAGCCCCAGCATTTT. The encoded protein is CASSPGEGDSNQPQHF.